A selection of T cell receptor beta chains follows, all from one sample in a study of glioma-infiltrating T cells. TCRdb re-analysed the multiplex PCR reads in MiXCR, keeping a single row per CDR3 protein. The sample has about 130,000 distinct CDR3 sequences; approximately 23% are singletons. The sequenced sample was glioma tissue, nonneoplastic brain tissue, or PBMCs (not recorded which). The source of these receptors is a human donor with low-grade glioma or glioblastoma, undergoing nonglioma brain surgery, or in good health (not recorded which). Both conserved end residues are part of each CDR3. A D gene is named only where the DNA matches it firmly. Rows give clone size only sometimes, using once, few, many, or a class for an expanded clone.

CATTLAGVHNEQFF,TGTGCCACCACCTTGGCGGGAGTACACAATGAGCAGTTCTTC,14,TRBV6-1,many,TRBD2,TRBJ2-1
CASSHQDSACGYTF,TGCGCCAGCAGCCACCAGGACAGTGCTTGTGGCTACACCTTC,14,TRBV4-1,few,.,TRBJ1-2
CSVEKDTEGAFF,TGCAGCGTTGAGAAGGACACAGAGGGAGCTTTCTTT,12,TRBV29-1,few,.,TRBJ1-1
CASSLGTAGNTIYF,TGTGCCAGCAGCTTGGGCACCGCTGGAAACACCATATATTTT,14,TRBV7-9,.,.,TRBJ1-3
CASSQREATSGTSYEQYF,TGCGCCAGCAGCCAAAGGGAAGCCACTAGCGGGACATCCTACGAGCAGTACTTC,18,TRBV4-1,few,TRBD2,TRBJ2-7
CSVAQRRTLGTEAFF,TGCAGCGTTGCACAGCGTCGAACACTTGGTACTGAAGCTTTCTTT,15,TRBV29-1,.,.,TRBJ1-1
CSATHGTSGLNGQFF,TGCAGCGCCACACATGGGACTAGCGGGCTAAATGGGCAGTTCTTC,15,TRBV20-1,.,TRBD2,TRBJ2-1
CASSYSVTAGNTIYF,TGTGCCAGCAGTTACTCCGTCACAGCTGGAAACACCATATATTTT,15,TRBV6-6,many,.,TRBJ1-3
CSVESHYEQYF,TGCAGCGTTGAAAGCCACTACGAGCAGTACTTC,11,TRBV29-1,.,.,TRBJ2-7
CASSVAQGANTGELFF,TGTGCCAGCAGCGTGGCACAGGGCGCGAACACCGGGGAGCTGTTTTTT,16,TRBV9,few,.,TRBJ2-2
CASSLIAGVGDTQYF,TGTGCCAGCAGCTTAATAGCGGGAGTGGGAGATACGCAGTATTTT,15,TRBV7-9,many,TRBD2,TRBJ2-3
CASNQQGGVNQPQHF,TGTGCCAGCAACCAACAAGGGGGGGTGAATCAGCCCCAGCATTTT,15,TRBV2,many,.,TRBJ1-5
CASSADSYSNQPQHF,TGTGCCAGCAGCGCGGACAGTTATAGCAATCAGCCCCAGCATTTT,15,TRBV2,many,.,TRBJ1-5
CASSERYDYGYTF,TGTGCCAGCAGCGAGCGGTACGACTATGGCTACACCTTC,13,TRBV7-2,many,.,TRBJ1-2
CATSRRRNYEQYF,TGTGCCACCAGCAGGCGCAGGAACTACGAGCAGTACTTC,13,TRBV15,many,.,TRBJ2-7
CASSPTSSGTDTQYF,TGTGCCAGCAGTCCGACTAGTTCTGGCACAGATACGCAGTATTTT,15,TRBV12-3/TRBV12-4,many,.,TRBJ2-3
CASSPGQVYGYTF,TGTGCCAGCAGTCCGGGACAGGTTTATGGCTACACCTTC,13,TRBV6-1,many,TRBD1,TRBJ1-2
CASNSGQDYGYTF,TGTGCCAGCAATAGCGGGCAAGACTATGGCTACACCTTC,13,TRBV4-2,many,.,TRBJ1-2
CASSLARLAGDEQYF,TGTGCCAGCAGCTTAGCGCGGCTAGCGGGTGACGAGCAGTACTTC,15,TRBV7-2,many,TRBD2,TRBJ2-7
CASSLLTSGSTDTQYF,TGCGCCAGCAGCCTTCTGACTAGCGGGAGCACAGATACGCAGTATTTT,16,TRBV4-3,many,TRBD2,TRBJ2-3
CAGSGSSALHGLAPRNIQYF,TGTGCCGGCAGTGGGAGTTCGGCTTTACATGGACTAGCCCCCCGGAACATTCAGTACTTC,20,TRBV6-2/TRBV6-3,.,TRBD2,TRBJ2-4
CASSLGAGGDEQFF,TGTGCCAGCAGCTTAGGGGCAGGGGGCGATGAGCAGTTCTTC,14,TRBV7-2,many,TRBD1,TRBJ2-1
CASSLRGNGRETGTQYF,TGTGCCAGCAGTTTAAGGGGTAACGGGAGAGAAACAGGTACGCAGTATTTT,17,TRBV27,.,.,TRBJ2-3
CATSRQTGNNQPQHF,TGTGCCACCAGCAGACAGACAGGGAACAATCAGCCCCAGCATTTT,15,TRBV15,many,TRBD1,TRBJ1-5
CASSYNDYEQYF,TGTGCCAGCAGTTACAACGACTACGAGCAGTACTTC,12,TRBV6-2/TRBV6-3,many,.,TRBJ2-7
CASSQDTRNTGELFF,TGTGCCAGCAGCCAAGATACGAGGAACACCGGGGAGCTGTTTTTT,15,TRBV3-1,many,.,TRBJ2-2
CASRSRDMNTEAFF,TGTGCCAGCAGGTCCAGAGACATGAACACTGAAGCTTTCTTT,14,TRBV7-3,few,.,TRBJ1-1